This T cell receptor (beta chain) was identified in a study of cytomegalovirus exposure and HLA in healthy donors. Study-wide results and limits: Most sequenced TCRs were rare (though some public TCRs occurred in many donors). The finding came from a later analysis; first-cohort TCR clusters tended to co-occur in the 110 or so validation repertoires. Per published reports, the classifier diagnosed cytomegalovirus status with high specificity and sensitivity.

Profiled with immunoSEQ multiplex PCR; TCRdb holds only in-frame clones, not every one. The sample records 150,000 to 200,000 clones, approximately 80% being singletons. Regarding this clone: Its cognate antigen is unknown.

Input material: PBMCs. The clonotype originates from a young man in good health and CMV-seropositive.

Written as DNA, the CDR3 is TGCGCCAGCAGCCAAGAAGGCTCAGGTCGCTACGAGCAGTACTTC. Translated, it gives CASSQEGSGRYEQYF. The rearrangement links TRBV4-3 to TRBJ2-7; D gene unclear. With 0 bases removed from V and 3 bases from J, the gap between germline ends came to 12 bases. The CDR3 is 15 residues long. The germline gives CDR1 LGHNA, CDR2 YSLEER.